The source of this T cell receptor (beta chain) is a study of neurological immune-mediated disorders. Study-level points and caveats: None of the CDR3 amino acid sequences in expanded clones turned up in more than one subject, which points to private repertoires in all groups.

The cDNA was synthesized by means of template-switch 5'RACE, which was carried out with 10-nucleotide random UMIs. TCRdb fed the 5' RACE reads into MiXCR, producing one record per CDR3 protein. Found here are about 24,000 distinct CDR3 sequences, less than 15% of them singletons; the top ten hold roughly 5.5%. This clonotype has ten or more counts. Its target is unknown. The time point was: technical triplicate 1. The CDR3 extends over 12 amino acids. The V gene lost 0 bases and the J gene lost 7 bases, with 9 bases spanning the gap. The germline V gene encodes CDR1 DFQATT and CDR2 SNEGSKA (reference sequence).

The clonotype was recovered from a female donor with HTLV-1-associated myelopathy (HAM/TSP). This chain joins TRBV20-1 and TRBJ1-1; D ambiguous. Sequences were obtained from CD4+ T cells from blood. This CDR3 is CSAREGSGEAFF. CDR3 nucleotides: TGCAGTGCTAGAGAAGGCTCTGGTGAAGCTTTCTTT.